The rows below give T cell receptor beta chains drawn from one sample of a study of cytomegalovirus exposure and HLA in healthy donors. The protocol was immunoSEQ multiplex PCR, while the TCRdb copy is restricted to in-frame clones and leaves out a portion. The profile shows about 130,000 clones, about 80% of them singletons. The sample consisted of PBMCs. Receptors originate from a woman aged 45-59 years in good health and CMV-seronegative. Both conserved end residues are part of each CDR3. A D gene is named only where the DNA matches it firmly. Some rows have no size entry. The others give once, few or many, or a class for an expanded clone.

J gene: TRBJ2-7; D gene: -; V gene: TRBV6-1; clone size: -; CDR3 protein: CASSPEAGSSYEQYF; CDR3 DNA: TGTGCCAGCAGCCCGGAAGCAGGGTCTTCCTACGAGCAGTACTTC
J gene: TRBJ1-1; D gene: -; V gene: TRBV14; clone size: -; CDR3 protein: CASSQDPVRNTEAFF; CDR3 DNA: TGTGCCAGCAGCCAAGATCCCGTCAGGAACACTGAAGCTTTCTTT
J gene: TRBJ2-1; D gene: TRBD1; V gene: TRBV20-1; clone size: once; CDR3 protein: CSARTGSEQFF; CDR3 DNA: TGCAGTGCTAGGACAGGGAGTGAGCAGTTCTTC
J gene: TRBJ2-5; D gene: TRBD2; V gene: TRBV7-9; clone size: few; CDR3 protein: CASSLSGGGRETQYF; CDR3 DNA: TGTGCCAGCAGCTTAAGCGGGGGCGGACGGGAGACCCAGTACTTC
J gene: TRBJ1-2; D gene: TRBD1; V gene: TRBV2; clone size: -; CDR3 protein: CASSDKGANYGYTF; CDR3 DNA: TGTGCCAGCAGTGACAAGGGGGCGAACTATGGCTACACCTTC
J gene: TRBJ2-3; D gene: -; V gene: TRBV7-9; clone size: -; CDR3 protein: CASRRSQNTDTQYF; CDR3 DNA: TGTGCCAGCAGAAGGAGTCAGAACACAGATACGCAGTATTTT
J gene: TRBJ2-5; D gene: TRBD2; V gene: TRBV7-8; clone size: -; CDR3 protein: CASSLRPLLAGAQETQYF; CDR3 DNA: TGTGCCAGCAGCTTAAGGCCGCTCCTAGCGGGAGCACAAGAGACCCAGTACTTC
J gene: TRBJ2-3; D gene: -; V gene: TRBV5-4; clone size: few; CDR3 protein: CASSNTRGGTDTQYF; CDR3 DNA: TGTGCCAGCAGCAACACCAGGGGGGGCACAGATACGCAGTATTTT
J gene: TRBJ2-5; D gene: -; V gene: TRBV19; clone size: -; CDR3 protein: CASSIEGSPGTQYF; CDR3 DNA: TGTGCCAGTAGTATAGAAGGCAGCCCAGGGACCCAGTACTTC
J gene: TRBJ1-5; D gene: TRBD1; V gene: TRBV7-2; clone size: few; CDR3 protein: CASSLSGTGVGAGNQPQHF; CDR3 DNA: TGTGCCAGCAGCTTATCAGGGACAGGGGTGGGGGCGGGCAATCAGCCCCAGCATTTT
J gene: TRBJ2-3; D gene: -; V gene: TRBV9; clone size: -; CDR3 protein: CASSYPGATDTQYF; CDR3 DNA: TGTGCCAGCAGCTATCCAGGGGCCACAGATACGCAGTATTTT
J gene: TRBJ2-2; D gene: TRBD2; V gene: TRBV11-3; clone size: -; CDR3 protein: CASSRFSGTNTGELFF; CDR3 DNA: TGTGCCAGCAGCCGATTTAGCGGGACGAACACCGGGGAGCTGTTTTTT
J gene: TRBJ2-7; D gene: TRBD1; V gene: TRBV28; clone size: -; CDR3 protein: CASSFPDRNSYEQYF; CDR3 DNA: TGTGCCAGCAGTTTCCCGGACAGGAACTCCTACGAGCAGTACTTC
J gene: TRBJ2-6; D gene: -; V gene: TRBV7-2; clone size: -; CDR3 protein: CASSVRVGLSGANVLTF; CDR3 DNA: TGTGCCAGCAGCGTCAGGGTAGGGTTGTCTGGGGCCAACGTCCTGACTTTC
J gene: TRBJ1-5; D gene: TRBD1; V gene: TRBV7-8; clone size: -; CDR3 protein: CASSLDRGNNQPQHF; CDR3 DNA: TGTGCCAGCAGCTTGGACAGGGGGAACAATCAGCCCCAGCATTTT
J gene: TRBJ1-2; D gene: TRBD1; V gene: TRBV5-1; clone size: few; CDR3 protein: CASSHGQGAYGYTF; CDR3 DNA: TGCGCCAGCAGCCACGGACAGGGGGCCTATGGCTACACCTTC
J gene: TRBJ1-5; D gene: -; V gene: TRBV19; clone size: -; CDR3 protein: CASWGDSNQPQHF; CDR3 DNA: TGTGCCAGTTGGGGAGATAGCAATCAGCCCCAGCATTTT
J gene: TRBJ2-2; D gene: TRBD2; V gene: TRBV4-1; clone size: -; CDR3 protein: CASSQDGRRGVINTGELFF; CDR3 DNA: TGCGCCAGCAGCCAAGATGGCCGCCGGGGGGTTATTAACACCGGGGAGCTGTTTTTT
J gene: TRBJ1-2; D gene: TRBD1; V gene: TRBV7-2; clone size: -; CDR3 protein: CASSSDRSYGYTF; CDR3 DNA: TGTGCCAGCAGCTCGGACAGGAGTTATGGCTACACCTTC
J gene: TRBJ2-2; D gene: TRBD2; V gene: TRBV9; clone size: many; CDR3 protein: CASSLAGGANTGELFF; CDR3 DNA: TGTGCCAGCAGCTTGGCGGGAGGCGCGAACACCGGGGAGCTGTTTTTT
J gene: TRBJ1-4; D gene: TRBD1; V gene: TRBV30; clone size: -; CDR3 protein: CARGGGNEKLFF; CDR3 DNA: TGTGCCCGAGGGGGCGGTAATGAAAAACTGTTTTTT
J gene: TRBJ1-1; D gene: TRBD1; V gene: TRBV11-3; clone size: -; CDR3 protein: CASSLHRQGKTEAFF; CDR3 DNA: TGTGCCAGCAGCTTACACCGACAGGGGAAAACTGAAGCTTTCTTT
J gene: TRBJ1-1; D gene: -; V gene: TRBV7-3; clone size: -; CDR3 protein: CASSLGRGNTEAFF; CDR3 DNA: TGTGCCAGCAGCTTAGGCAGGGGGAACACTGAAGCTTTCTTT
J gene: TRBJ1-1; D gene: -; V gene: TRBV5-6; clone size: -; CDR3 protein: CASSFVGGLNTEAFF; CDR3 DNA: TGTGCCAGCAGCTTTGTGGGGGGACTAAACACTGAAGCTTTCTTT
J gene: TRBJ1-5; D gene: -; V gene: TRBV6-5; clone size: -; CDR3 protein: CASSPIGGGNQPQHF; CDR3 DNA: TGTGCCAGCAGCCCGATCGGGGGAGGCAATCAGCCCCAGCATTTT
J gene: TRBJ2-1; D gene: TRBD2; V gene: TRBV7-3; clone size: -; CDR3 protein: CASSQATSGSYTEQFF; CDR3 DNA: TGTGCCAGCAGCCAAGCGACTAGCGGGAGCTACACTGAGCAGTTCTTC
J gene: TRBJ1-4; D gene: TRBD1; V gene: TRBV2; clone size: -; CDR3 protein: CASSRDRANEKLFF; CDR3 DNA: TGTGCCAGCAGTCGGGACAGGGCAAATGAAAAACTGTTTTTT
J gene: TRBJ2-3; D gene: TRBD2; V gene: TRBV27; clone size: -; CDR3 protein: CASSLRLAEGPTDTQYF; CDR3 DNA: TGTGCCAGCAGTCTTCGACTAGCGGAGGGACCCACGGATACGCAGTATTTT
J gene: TRBJ2-5; D gene: TRBD2; V gene: TRBV7-9; clone size: -; CDR3 protein: CASSFGSGETQYF; CDR3 DNA: TGTGCCAGCAGCTTTGGTAGCGGGGAGACCCAGTACTTC
J gene: TRBJ2-1; D gene: TRBD2; V gene: TRBV28; clone size: -; CDR3 protein: CASSPLRTSGRTYNEQFF; CDR3 DNA: TGTGCCAGCAGTCCACTCCGGACTAGCGGGAGGACCTACAATGAGCAGTTCTTC
J gene: TRBJ2-2; D gene: -; V gene: TRBV6-1; clone size: -; CDR3 protein: CASSGRENTGELFF; CDR3 DNA: TGTGCCAGCAGTGGGCGGGAGAACACCGGGGAGCTGTTTTTT
J gene: TRBJ1-3; D gene: -; V gene: TRBV19; clone size: -; CDR3 protein: CASSIEGPGNTIYF; CDR3 DNA: TGTGCCAGTAGTATCGAGGGTCCTGGAAACACCATATATTTT
J gene: TRBJ2-5; D gene: -; V gene: TRBV7-6; clone size: once; CDR3 protein: CASSLEADRTARGTQYF; CDR3 DNA: TGTGCCAGCAGCTTAGAGGCAGACAGGACCGCTCGAGGGACCCAGTACTTC
J gene: TRBJ2-2; D gene: -; V gene: TRBV6-4; clone size: -; CDR3 protein: CASSTTFMAGELFF; CDR3 DNA: TGTGCCAGCAGCACAACCTTCATGGCCGGGGAGCTGTTTTTT
J gene: TRBJ2-5; D gene: -; V gene: TRBV14; clone size: -; CDR3 protein: CASSQGNRLEETQYF; CDR3 DNA: TGTGCCAGCAGCCAAGGCAACAGGCTGGAAGAGACCCAGTACTTC
J gene: TRBJ1-5; D gene: -; V gene: TRBV7-2; clone size: -; CDR3 protein: CASSLATGSSQPQHF; CDR3 DNA: TGTGCCAGCAGCTTAGCCACGGGTTCAAGTCAGCCCCAGCATTTT
J gene: TRBJ1-2; D gene: -; V gene: TRBV6-6; clone size: -; CDR3 protein: CASSWGGERGYTF; CDR3 DNA: TGTGCCAGCAGCTGGGGTGGGGAGAGGGGCTACACCTTC
J gene: TRBJ2-7; D gene: TRBD2; V gene: TRBV19; clone size: -; CDR3 protein: CASSMEREGGSYEQYF; CDR3 DNA: TGTGCCAGTAGTATGGAGCGGGAGGGTGGGTCCTACGAGCAGTACTTC
J gene: TRBJ1-1; D gene: TRBD1; V gene: TRBV11-2; clone size: -; CDR3 protein: CASSSDRGLAEAFF; CDR3 DNA: TGTGCCAGCAGCTCTGACAGGGGCCTCGCTGAAGCTTTCTTT
J gene: TRBJ1-5; D gene: -; V gene: TRBV11-2; clone size: -; CDR3 protein: CASSLEADQPQHF; CDR3 DNA: TGTGCCAGCAGCTTAGAGGCCGATCAGCCCCAGCATTTT
J gene: TRBJ1-5; D gene: TRBD1; V gene: TRBV7-9; clone size: -; CDR3 protein: CASSLTGGVGSNQPQHF; CDR3 DNA: TGTGCCAGCAGCTTAACAGGGGGGGTAGGTAGCAATCAGCCCCAGCATTTT